Below are 20 T cell receptor beta chains sequenced from a single sample in a study of blood T cell repertoires in COVID-19. Assay: immunoSEQ multiplex PCR; the TCRdb copy retains only in-frame clones and omits some. Of over 350,000 clones in the sample, 88% were seen once. What was sequenced was PBMCs or T cells enriched from blood (not recorded which). The receptors shown here come from a woman aged 25 to 45 with acute COVID-19.

V usage is TRBV19 and J usage is TRBJ1-3, with TRBD1 matching over 8 bases. In germline, CDR1 is LNHDA, CDR2 SQIVND (reference sequence). The trim removed 4 bases at V and 2 bases at J, leaving 7 bases unmatched. This CDR3 is built from 16 residues. CDR3 sequence reads: CASSTLTGGAGNTIYF. CDR3 sequence (DNA): TGTGCCAGTAGTACATTAACAGGGGGAGCTGGAAACACCATATATTTT.

CDR3 residues: CASSYTSGGAPNTGELFF. CDR3 sequence (DNA): TGTGCCAGCAGCTACACTAGCGGGGGGGCCCCGAACACCGGGGAGCTGTTTTTT. The chain carries TRBV7-6 and TRBJ2-2; TRBD2 agrees at 13 bases. CDR1 is SGHVS and CDR2 is FNYEAQ in the germline V gene. The CDR3 loop spans 18 amino acids. Germline trimming cut 4 bases from V and 0 bases from J; bases unmatched to any gene: 5.

V is TRBV3-1 (or the pseudogene TRBV3-2) and J is TRBJ2-3; D is possibly TRBD1 (6 bases). Trimming shortened V by 0 bases and J by 3 bases, and 13 bases separated the two germline ends. From germline, CDR1 is LGHDT and CDR2 YNNKEL (reference sequence). CDR3 length: 16 amino acids. The CDR3 nucleotides are TGTGCCAGCAGCCAAGAAGTTGGACAGTTGACAGATACGCAGTATTTT. Amino acids: CASSQEVGQLTDTQYF.

This sequence joins TRBV2 and TRBJ1-2; TRBD1 agrees at 9 bases. The CDR3 sequence is 15 residues long. The germline V gene encodes CDR1 SNHLY and CDR2 FYNNEI. Trimming cost V 1 base and J 7 bases; bases outside gene matches: 7. Written as DNA, the CDR3 is TGTGCCAGCAGTGAAGTGAACAGGGGGCATAGTGGCTACACCTTC. It codes for CASSEVNRGHSGYTF. Full variable domain (rest looked up from reference TRBV2 and TRBJ1-2): EPEVTQTPSHQVTQMGQEVILRCVPISNHLYFYWYRQILGQKVEFLVSFYNNEISEKSEIFDDQFSVERPDGSNFTLKIRSTKLEDSAMYFCASSEVNRGHSGYTFGSGTRLTVV.

The chain couples TRBV27 to TRBJ2-2; 11 positions agree with TRBD2. V dropped 4 bases and J dropped 4; count of bases not matched to a gene: 11. This CDR3 has 18 amino acids. Per the germline V gene, CDR1 is MNHEY and CDR2 is SMNVEV (reference sequence). In DNA, the CDR3 is TGTGCCAGCAGTTCCGCTAGCGGGGGGTTTAAGCGCACCGGGGAGCTGTTTTTT. Its protein is CASSSASGGFKRTGELFF.

V and J are TRBV6-5 and TRBJ2-2; D is perhaps TRBD2 (7 bases). CDR1 MNHEY and CDR2 SVGAGI come from the germline V gene. This CDR3 contains 14 residues. Trimming took 6 bases from V and 7 from J, leaving 15 bases between them. The CDR3 nucleotides read TGTGCCAGCAGATACGACGGGGGGCACGGGGAGCTGTTTTTT. It is translated as CASRYDGGHGELFF.

As to this clone: In the same sample, other DNA sequences code for this CDR3. The chain joins TRBV20-1 to TRBJ2-7; D is possibly TRBD1 (6 bases). Germline V gives CDR1 DFQATT, CDR2 SNEGSKA (reference sequence). Trimming took off 3 bases at V and 3 bases at J, with 6 bases between the two ends. The CDR3 length is 11 residues. Here the CDR3 DNA reads TGCAGTGCTAGGACAGGCTACGAGCAGTACTTC. Its protein product is CSARTGYEQYF.

As DNA, the CDR3 is TGTGCAAGTCGCTTAGGGGGGCTGATCCGCTACGAGCAGTACTTC. This gives the protein CASRLGGLIRYEQYF. The chain recombines TRBV12-2 with TRBJ2-7; the D call TRBD1 from the table was never checked on the DNA. TRBV12-2 is a pseudogene. The CDR3 has 15 amino acids.

This clone was recorded only once. The chain employs TRBV7-3 and TRBJ1-6; unclear D gene. The germline V and J ends were trimmed by 3 bases and 3 bases, with 9 bases remaining between them. The length of the CDR3 is 15 residues. Germline CDR1 SGHTA, CDR2 FQGTGA. The CDR3 region has the DNA TGTGCCAGCAGCTTTGACGGGAGCTATAATTCACCCCTCCACTTT. Its translation: CASSFDGSYNSPLHF.

The chain couples TRBV6-5 to TRBJ1-5; 8 bases agree with TRBD1. CDR1 is MNHEY, CDR2 SVGAGI, per germline. The CDR3 length is 13 residues. The ends lost 5 bases at V and 6 bases at J; junction bases unmatched: 3. CDR3 region: CASSLDRAQPQHF. The CDR3 bases are TGTGCCAGCAGTCTGGACAGGGCTCAGCCCCAGCATTTT.

The chain employs TRBV27 and TRBJ1-6; possible D gene TRBD1, 6 bases. This CDR3 spans 15 amino acids. Germline lookup yields CDR1 MNHEY and CDR2 SMNVEV (reference sequence). V lost 3 bases and J 7 bases, leaving 13 bases between the germline ends. DNA of the CDR3: TGTGCCAGCAGTTTCGAGACAGGCCCAAATTCACCCCTCCACTTT. It yields the protein CASSFETGPNSPLHF.

The chain couples TRBV6-1 to TRBJ2-7; 7 nucleotides agree with TRBD2. Trimming removed 2 bases from V and 2 bases from J; junction bases left unmatched: 9. The CDR3 is 16 residues long. Germline V gives CDR1 MNHNS, CDR2 SASEGT. CDR3 DNA: TGTGCCAGCAGTGAATACCCCCCCGCGGGAGCCTACGAGCAGTACTTC. Translating it yields CASSEYPPAGAYEQYF.

The chain uses TRBV9 and TRBJ2-1; TRBD2 agrees at 7 bases. Germline V lookup: CDR1 SGDLS, CDR2 YYNGEE. V trimming: 0 bases; J trimming: 10 bases; junction bases outside the gene matches: 13. CDR3 length: 16 residues. The CDR3 reads CASSVASGVEGGEQFF. CDR3 sequence (DNA): TGTGCCAGCAGCGTAGCCAGCGGGGTCGAAGGCGGCGAGCAGTTCTTC.

V gene TRBV7-2 combines with J gene TRBJ2-3; 8 nucleotides align to TRBD2. From germline, CDR1 is SGHTA and CDR2 FQGNSA. V lost 3 bases, J lost 0 bases, and 2 bases stayed unmatched. The CDR3 runs to 15 residues. CDR3 coding DNA: TGTGCCAGCAGCTTCCGACTAGCGAGCACAGATACGCAGTATTTT. Protein sequence: CASSFRLASTDTQYF.

The CDR3 here is CASSLRRTGSADTQYF. For the CDR3, the DNA is TGTGCCAGCAGCCTAAGAAGGACAGGGAGTGCAGATACGCAGTATTTT. The gene calls are TRBV9 and TRBJ2-3, with 8 bases identical to TRBD1. V lost 4 bases, J lost 4 bases, and 11 bases stayed unmatched. Germline-derived CDR1 and CDR2 are SGDLS and YYNGEE. The CDR3 has 16 amino acids.

The chain combines TRBV24-1 with TRBJ2-6, with 8 bases fitting TRBD1. In germline, CDR1 is KGHDR, CDR2 SFDVKD. The CDR3 sequence is 16 residues long. Trimming took 4 bases from V and 2 from J; bases not matched to a gene: 3. CDR3 sequence reads: CATSDRGRPGANVLTF. The CDR3, as DNA: TGTGCCACCAGTGACAGGGGGCGCCCTGGGGCCAACGTCCTGACTTTC.

A single count supports this clone. The chain couples TRBV6-5 to TRBJ2-1; TRBD2 agrees at 7 bases. Per the germline V gene, CDR1 is MNHEY and CDR2 is SVGAGI. V lost 4 bases and J lost 8; bases outside the gene matches: 11. The CDR3 is 15 residues long. Here the CDR3 DNA reads TGTGCCAGCAGTTCCCTCTATCTAACTAGCGATGAGCAGTTCTTC. Residues: CASSSLYLTSDEQFF.

J is TRBJ2-3 and V is TRBV19, with 10 bases matching TRBD2. V lost 8 bases, J lost 5 bases, and 7 bases stayed unmatched. The CDR3 consists of 14 residues. Germline V gives CDR1 LNHDA, CDR2 SQIVND (reference sequence). The DNA of the CDR3 is TGTGCCAGTCTTCAGCGGGGGGGATTAGATACGCAGTATTTT. Protein product: CASLQRGGLDTQYF.

The chain links TRBV5-8 to TRBJ1-5, with no clear D. The CDR3 totals 12 residues. The ends were cut back, 4 bases at V and 4 bases at J, with 6 bases in the middle. The germline V gene has CDR1 SGHTS and CDR2 YDEGEE. CDR3 in amino acids: CASSLYNQPQHF. CDR3 DNA: TGTGCCAGCAGCCTATATAATCAGCCCCAGCATTTT.

This chain joins TRBV19 and TRBJ1-5, with 7 positions matching TRBD1. V lost 6 bases and J lost 4; bases outside the gene matches: 9. There are 15 residues in the CDR3. Germline V CDR1 and CDR2: LNHDA, SQIVND (reference sequence). The DNA for the CDR3 is TGTGCCAGTAGCACCCGGGACAGAAATAATCAGCCCCAGCATTTT. Translating it yields CASSTRDRNNQPQHF.